These T cell receptor beta chains were read from a single sample in a study of cytomegalovirus exposure and HLA in healthy donors. The data were produced by immunoSEQ multiplex PCR, yet TCRdb's version contains in-frame clones alone and is incomplete. This sample contains 75,000 to 90,000 clones. Sample: PBMCs. Receptors were obtained from a woman in her sixties or seventies in good health and CMV-seronegative. CDR3s include the opening cysteine and the closing phenylalanine or tryptophan. The order of the fields is D gene, J gene, V gene, CDR3 protein. D genes are given only for firm matches.

TRBD2,TRBJ2-5,TRBV27,CASSPRGVALAGRETQYF
TRBD2,TRBJ2-7,TRBV18,CASSPPLAGGYEQYF
.,TRBJ2-5,TRBV9,CASSREIKETQYF
TRBD1,TRBJ2-7,TRBV7-9,CASSFSDRTVTTQYF
TRBD2,TRBJ2-3,TRBV15,CATSPGLAGTDTQYF
TRBD1,TRBJ1-3,TRBV5-8,CASSLPGGDGNTIYF
TRBD1,TRBJ2-7,TRBV12-5,CASGRQGTYEQYF
TRBD1,TRBJ1-2,TRBV18,CASSPYLKGAKNYGYTF
.,TRBJ1-6,TRBV6-1,CASSEGVGWAGLQSPLHF
TRBD2,TRBJ2-7,TRBV27,CASQVLAGVYYEQYF
.,TRBJ2-7,TRBV2,CAARDTSSYEQYF
TRBD2,TRBJ2-1,TRBV2,CASSPGLAGVAEQFF
.,TRBJ1-5,TRBV21-1,CASSGHRAPDGAQHF
.,TRBJ2-7,TRBV2,CASSRSEQYF
TRBD2,TRBJ2-7,TRBV7-3,CASSLSGGGAYEQYF
.,TRBJ2-7,TRBV7-9,CASSQTGFSMSEQYF
.,TRBJ2-7,TRBV4-1,CASSQDPTGFSREQYF
TRBD1,TRBJ2-3,TRBV18,CASSPMTGSRVDTQYF
TRBD1,TRBJ1-2,TRBV6-1,CASSEFGTAVYTF
TRBD2,TRBJ2-1,TRBV9,CASSVGLAGAGEQFF
.,TRBJ2-3,TRBV14,CASSPGLGGTSTDTQYF
TRBD2,TRBJ2-2,TRBV9,CASSSRGTSGIFGGELFF
.,TRBJ2-7,TRBV7-9,CASSFGINEQYF
TRBD1,TRBJ2-2,TRBV2,CASSLNRDRGTGELFF
TRBD2,TRBJ2-3,TRBV6-5,CASKAGGLSDTQYF
TRBD1,TRBJ2-2,TRBV19,CASSIGGQGASDTGELFF
.,TRBJ1-2,TRBV28,CASSLSGVDYGYTF
.,.,TRBV6-5,CASTGTSYEQYF
TRBD2,TRBJ2-1,TRBV6-1,CASRRLAGSYNEQFF
TRBD2,TRBJ2-1,TRBV7-6,CASSTGGGSGSRSYNEQFF
TRBD1,TRBJ1-4,TRBV7-9,CASSSGQVEGEKLFF
TRBD2,TRBJ2-7,TRBV10-2,CASRLAGGQGEQYF
.,TRBJ2-7,TRBV29-1,CSVKQSSYEQYF
.,TRBJ2-7,TRBV7-8,CASSREYEQYF
TRBD2,TRBJ2-5,TRBV15,CATSMGTTPLSETQYF
TRBD2,TRBJ2-7,TRBV19,CASSGLAGRMDEQYF
TRBD1,TRBJ1-4,TRBV28,CASSLTGANKLFF
TRBD2,TRBJ2-3,TRBV2,CASSILHLAGANTDTQYF
TRBD1,TRBJ1-1,TRBV9,CASSNRDRNTEAFF
TRBD2,.,TRBV6-5,CASSYSLAGDSYEQYF
.,TRBJ1-3,TRBV23-1,CASSQSWPLSGNTIYF
TRBD1,TRBJ1-3,TRBV10-3,CAISRTGGPGNTIYF
TRBD1,TRBJ1-4,TRBV7-2,CASSAQGTGGEKLFF
.,TRBJ2-3,TRBV10-1,CASSETGWGTQYF
TRBD2,TRBJ2-1,TRBV13,CASSLGAGLAGEYNEQFF
.,TRBJ1-5,TRBV19,CATREGVVNNQPQHF
.,TRBJ2-7,TRBV28,CASSTNYRGGNEQYF
.,TRBJ1-2,TRBV18,CASSPIRGEVGYTF
TRBD1,TRBJ2-5,TRBV2,CASSRDRAGQYF
.,TRBJ1-1,TRBV5-1,CASNFGRQGVGLHAEAFF
.,TRBJ1-1,TRBV7-9,CASSLESWRARTEAFF
.,TRBJ2-4,TRBV19,CASSIEDRTSAKNIQYF
TRBD1,TRBJ2-1,TRBV28,CASSPRDRAYNEQFF